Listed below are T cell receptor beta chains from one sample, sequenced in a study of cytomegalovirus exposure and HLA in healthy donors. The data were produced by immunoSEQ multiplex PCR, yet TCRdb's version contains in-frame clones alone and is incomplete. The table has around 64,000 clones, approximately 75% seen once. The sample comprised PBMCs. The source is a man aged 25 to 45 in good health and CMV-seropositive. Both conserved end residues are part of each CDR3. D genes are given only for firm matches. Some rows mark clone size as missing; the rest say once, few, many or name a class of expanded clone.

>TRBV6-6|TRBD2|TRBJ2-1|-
TGTGCCAGCACCGGGACTAGCGTCTTTGGGGAGCAGTTCTTC
CASTGTSVFGEQFF
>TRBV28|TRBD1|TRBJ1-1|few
TGTGCCAGCAGCCTCAACAGGGGCACTGAAGCTTTCTTT
CASSLNRGTEAFF
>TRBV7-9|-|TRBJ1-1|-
TGTGCCAGCAGCTTAGGTATTTTAACAGGGCGGATTATGAACACTGAAGCTTTCTTT
CASSLGILTGRIMNTEAFF
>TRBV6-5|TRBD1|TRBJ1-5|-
TGTGCCAGCAGTTACTCGACAGGGTTCAATCAGCCCCAGCATTTT
CASSYSTGFNQPQHF
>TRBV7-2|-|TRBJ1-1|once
TGTGCCAGCAGCTTACCCGGAGGTCCCACTGAAGCTTTCTTT
CASSLPGGPTEAFF
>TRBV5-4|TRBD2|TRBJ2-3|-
TGTGCCAGCAGCTTGGCTAGCGGGGGGGCAGATACGCAGTATTTT
CASSLASGGADTQYF
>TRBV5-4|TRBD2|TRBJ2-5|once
TGTGCCAGCAGCGGTGGTGCGGGGGGCTACCAAGAGACCCAGTACTTC
CASSGGAGGYQETQYF
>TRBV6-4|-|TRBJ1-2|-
TGTGCCAGCAGTGAGTACCCCGGGGGAGGATATGGCTACACCTTC
CASSEYPGGGYGYTF
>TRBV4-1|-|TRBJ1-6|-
TGCGCCAGCAGCCAAGAGAGACAGGCGGACAATTCACCCCTCCACTTT
CASSQERQADNSPLHF
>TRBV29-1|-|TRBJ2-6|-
TGCAGCGGATTACAGGTCTCTGGGGCCAACGTCCTGACTTTC
CSGLQVSGANVLTF
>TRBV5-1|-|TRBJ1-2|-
TGCGCCAGCAGCTTGGCCGTACAGGATGGCTACACCTTC
CASSLAVQDGYTF
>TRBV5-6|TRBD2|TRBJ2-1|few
TGTGCCAGCAGCCCACGCGGGGGGGCCTCATACAATGAGCAGTTCTTC
CASSPRGGASYNEQFF
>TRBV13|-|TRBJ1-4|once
TGTGCCAGCAGCTCCCGACAGGCCGTAAATGAAAAACTGTTTTTT
CASSSRQAVNEKLFF
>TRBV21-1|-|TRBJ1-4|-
TGTGCCAGCAGCAAAGAACGGGACAGAGGGGAAAAACTGTTTTTT
CASSKERDRGEKLFF
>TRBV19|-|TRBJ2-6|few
TGTGCCAGTAGCAAGACTTTCTCTGGGGCCAACGTCCTGACTTTC
CASSKTFSGANVLTF
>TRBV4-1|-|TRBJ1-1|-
TGCGCCAGCAGCCAAGTATCTATCATGAACACTGAAGCTTTCTTT
CASSQVSIMNTEAFF
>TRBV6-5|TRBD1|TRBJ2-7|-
TGTGCCAGCAGTTACGGGACCCGGGACAGCTCCTACGAGCAGTACTTC
CASSYGTRDSSYEQYF
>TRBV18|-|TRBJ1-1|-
TGTGCCAGCTCACCACCAGGGCAGGGATGGGGCGCTGAAGCTTTCTTT
CASSPPGQGWGAEAFF
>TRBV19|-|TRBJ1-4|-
TGTGCCAGTAGTATTCAGGGAGGGATACCTAATGAAAAACTGTTTTTT
CASSIQGGIPNEKLFF
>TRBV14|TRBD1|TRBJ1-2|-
TGTGCCAGCAGCCGACTAACAGGGGAAAATGGCTACACCTTC
CASSRLTGENGYTF
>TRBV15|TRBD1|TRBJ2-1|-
TGTGCCACAGGACAGGGCGGATACAATGAGCAGTTCTTC
CATGQGGYNEQFF
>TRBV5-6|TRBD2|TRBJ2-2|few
TGTGCCAGCAGCCCCAAGCGGGGGGTATATACCGGGGAGCTGTTTTTT
CASSPKRGVYTGELFF
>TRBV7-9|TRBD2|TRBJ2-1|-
TGTGCCAGCACAACTAGCGGGGGGGCGGATGAGCAGTTCTTC
CASTTSGGADEQFF
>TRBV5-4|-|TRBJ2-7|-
TGTGCCAGCAGCTCAGTGGGGGGACAGTACCACGAGCAGTACTTC
CASSSVGGQYHEQYF
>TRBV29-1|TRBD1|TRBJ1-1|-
TGCAGCGTTGGGACTGCGAGGGGACAGGGATACACTGAAGCTTTCTTT
CSVGTARGQGYTEAFF
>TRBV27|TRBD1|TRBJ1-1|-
TGTGCCAGCAGTCCCTACAAAACGACAGGGGGCTGGAACACTGAAGCTTTCTTT
CASSPYKTTGGWNTEAFF
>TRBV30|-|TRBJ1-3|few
TGTGCCTGGAGCCTCCTCGGAAACACCATATATTTT
CAWSLLGNTIYF
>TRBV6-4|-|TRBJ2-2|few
TGTGCCAGCAGTCCGGGGGAACCCACCGGGGAGCTGTTTTTT
CASSPGEPTGELFF
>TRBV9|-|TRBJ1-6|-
TGTGCCAGCAGCGTAGCCGGGAATTCACCCCTCCACTTT
CASSVAGNSPLHF
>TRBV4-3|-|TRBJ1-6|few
TGCGCCAGCAGCGCGACAGGTTCACCCCTCCACTTT
CASSATGSPLHF
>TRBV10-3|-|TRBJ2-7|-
TGTGCCATCAGTGATCGGGGGGCGGCCTCCTACGAGCAGTACTTC
CAISDRGAASYEQYF
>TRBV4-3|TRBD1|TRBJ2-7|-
TGCGCCAGCAGCCAACGCCCCCGAGGGGGACAGGGCGGCGACGAGCAGTACTTC
CASSQRPRGGQGGDEQYF
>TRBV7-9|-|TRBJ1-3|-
TGTGCCAGCAGCTCGGGACTGCAAACCACTGGAAACACCATATATTTT
CASSSGLQTTGNTIYF
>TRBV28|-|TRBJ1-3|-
TGTGTTGGCCAGGGCCGCACAGGAAACACCATATATTTT
CVGQGRTGNTIYF
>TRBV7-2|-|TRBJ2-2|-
TGTGCCTACTTAAAGATCACCGGGGAGCTGTTTTTT
CAYLKITGELFF
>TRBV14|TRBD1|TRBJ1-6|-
TGTGCCAGCAGCCGAGACAGGGGGAATTCACCCCTCCACTTT
CASSRDRGNSPLHF
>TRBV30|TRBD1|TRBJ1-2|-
TGTGCCTGGAGACCTTTGGGACAGGTGTATGGCTACACCTTC
CAWRPLGQVYGYTF
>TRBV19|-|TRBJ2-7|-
TGTGCCAGTACCTCGACAGATTCCTACGAGCAGTACTTC
CASTSTDSYEQYF
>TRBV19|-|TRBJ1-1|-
TGTGCCAGTAGTATAGCCCGCGCCAGGGCAGCTTTCTTT
CASSIARARAAFF
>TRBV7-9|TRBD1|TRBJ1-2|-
TGTGCCAGCAGCCGGGGACAGGACTATGGCTACACCTTC
CASSRGQDYGYTF
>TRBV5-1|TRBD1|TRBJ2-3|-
TGCGCCAGCAGCATAGGACAGGGCACAGATACGCAGTATTTT
CASSIGQGTDTQYF
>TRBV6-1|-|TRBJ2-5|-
TGTGCCAGCTCTGACATCCTCCAAGAGACCCAGTACTTC
CASSDILQETQYF
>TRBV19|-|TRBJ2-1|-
TGTGCCAGTAGTATAGAAGTAGCTTATAGCTCCTACAATGAGCAGTTCTTC
CASSIEVAYSSYNEQFF
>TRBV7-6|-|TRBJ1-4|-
TGTGCCAGCAGCCCGGGGGAGAATGAAAAACTGTTTTTT
CASSPGENEKLFF
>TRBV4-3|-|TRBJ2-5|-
TGCGCCAGCAGCCAGGGAGTCACCCAGTACTTC
CASSQGVTQYF
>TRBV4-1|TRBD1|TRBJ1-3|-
TGCGCCAGCAGCCAAGATAGACAGGGTAGAAACACCATATATTTT
CASSQDRQGRNTIYF
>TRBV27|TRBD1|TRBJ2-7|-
TGTGCCAGCAGTCGACAGGGACAGTCCTACGAGCAGTACTTC
CASSRQGQSYEQYF
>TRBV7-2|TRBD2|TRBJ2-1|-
TGTGCCAGCAGCTACCGACTAGCGGGGGCCAAATACAATGAGCAGTTCTTC
CASSYRLAGAKYNEQFF
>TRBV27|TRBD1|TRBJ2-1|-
TGTGCCAAAGGGACAGGGGGTAATGAGCAGTTCTTC
CAKGTGGNEQFF